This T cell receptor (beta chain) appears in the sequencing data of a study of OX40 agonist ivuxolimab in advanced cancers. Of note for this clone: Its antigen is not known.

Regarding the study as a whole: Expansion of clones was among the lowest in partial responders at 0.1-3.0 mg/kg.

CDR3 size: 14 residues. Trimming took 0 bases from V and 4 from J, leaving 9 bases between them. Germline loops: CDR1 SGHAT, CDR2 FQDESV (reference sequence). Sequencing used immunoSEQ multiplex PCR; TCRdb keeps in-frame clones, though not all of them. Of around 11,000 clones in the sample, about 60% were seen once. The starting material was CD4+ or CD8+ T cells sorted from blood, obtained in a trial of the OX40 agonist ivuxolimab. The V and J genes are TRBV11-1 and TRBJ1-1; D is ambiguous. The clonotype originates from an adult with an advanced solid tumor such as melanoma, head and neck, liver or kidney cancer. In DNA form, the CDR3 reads TGTGCCAGCAGCTTAGCGGCGGTAAGCACTGAAGCTTTCTTT. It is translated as CASSLAAVSTEAFF.